This T cell receptor beta chain was captured by sequencing in a study of shared clonotypes between healthy human individuals. About the research overall: CD4 naive and memory got three plates each, CD8 naive two, CD8 memory one.

In the original processing: ImmunoSEQ gave junction-only sequences without quality scores, so filtering differed. The protocol was immunoSEQ multiplex PCR, while the TCRdb copy is restricted to in-frame clones and leaves out a portion. V, J and clone size derive from that table, while D and trimming were established from the DNA sequence. The sample includes 330,000 or so clones, 73% seen only once; the top ten take 8.5% to 12%. The CDR3 is 13 amino acids. Per germline, CDR1 SGHDN and CDR2 FVKESK. V was cut by 1 base and J by 4 bases, with 7 bases left in between. The chain is built from TRBV14 and TRBJ1-1; D gene unclear. Sample: memory CD4+ T cells sorted from blood. The subset was: CD45RA-negative fraction. The TCR sequence derives from a man aged 25 to 40 in good health. CDR3 DNA sequence: TGTGCCAGCAGCCAAGTTTGGGCCACTGAAGCTTTCTTT. This sequence encodes CASSQVWATEAFF.